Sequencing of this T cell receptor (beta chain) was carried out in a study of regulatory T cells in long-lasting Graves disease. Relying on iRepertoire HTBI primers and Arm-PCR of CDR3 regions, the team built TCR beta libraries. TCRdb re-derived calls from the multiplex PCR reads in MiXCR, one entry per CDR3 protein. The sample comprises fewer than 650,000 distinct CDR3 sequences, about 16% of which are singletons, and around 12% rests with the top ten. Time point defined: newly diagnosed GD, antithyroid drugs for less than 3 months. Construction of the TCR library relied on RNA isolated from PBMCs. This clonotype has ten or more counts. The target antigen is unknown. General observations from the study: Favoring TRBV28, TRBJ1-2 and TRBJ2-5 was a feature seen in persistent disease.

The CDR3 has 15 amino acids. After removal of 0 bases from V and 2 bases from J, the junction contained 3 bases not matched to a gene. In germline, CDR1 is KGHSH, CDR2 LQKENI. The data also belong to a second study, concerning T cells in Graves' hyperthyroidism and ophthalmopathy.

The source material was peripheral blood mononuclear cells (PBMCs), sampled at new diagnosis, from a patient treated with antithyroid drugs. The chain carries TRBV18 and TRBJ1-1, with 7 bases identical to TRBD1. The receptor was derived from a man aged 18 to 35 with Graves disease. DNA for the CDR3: TGTGCCAGCTCACCACCCGGGACAGTTAACACTGAAGCTTTCTTT. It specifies CASSPPGTVNTEAFF.